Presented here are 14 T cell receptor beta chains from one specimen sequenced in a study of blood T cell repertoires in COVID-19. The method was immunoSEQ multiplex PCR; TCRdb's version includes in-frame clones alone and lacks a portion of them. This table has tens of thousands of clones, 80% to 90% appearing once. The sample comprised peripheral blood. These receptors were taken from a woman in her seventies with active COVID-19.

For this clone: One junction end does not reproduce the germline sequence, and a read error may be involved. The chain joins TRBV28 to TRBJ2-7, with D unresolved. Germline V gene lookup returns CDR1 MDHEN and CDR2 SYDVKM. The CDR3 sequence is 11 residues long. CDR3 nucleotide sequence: TGTGCCAGCAGGGGCGACGACCAGATAGACTTC. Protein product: CASRGDDQIDF.

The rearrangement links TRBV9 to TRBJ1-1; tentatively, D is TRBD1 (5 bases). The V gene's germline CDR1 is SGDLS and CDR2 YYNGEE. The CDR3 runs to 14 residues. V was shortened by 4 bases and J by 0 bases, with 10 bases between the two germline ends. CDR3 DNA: TGTGCCAGCAGCCAGGGAAATCTGAACACTGAAGCTTTCTTT. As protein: CASSQGNLNTEAFF.

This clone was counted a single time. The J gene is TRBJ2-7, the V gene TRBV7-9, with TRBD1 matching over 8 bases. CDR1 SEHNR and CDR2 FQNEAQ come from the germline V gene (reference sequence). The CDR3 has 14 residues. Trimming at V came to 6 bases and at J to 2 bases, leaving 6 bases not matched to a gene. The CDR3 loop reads CASRRTGMPYEQYF. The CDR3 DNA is TGTGCCAGCAGGCGGACAGGGATGCCCTACGAGCAGTACTTC. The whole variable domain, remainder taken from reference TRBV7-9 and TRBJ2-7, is DTGVSQNPRHKITKRGQNVTFRCDPISEHNRLYWYRQTLGQGPEFLTYFQNEAQLEKSRLLSDRFSAERPKGSFSTLEIQRTEQGDSAMYLCASRRTGMPYEQYFGPGTRLTVT.

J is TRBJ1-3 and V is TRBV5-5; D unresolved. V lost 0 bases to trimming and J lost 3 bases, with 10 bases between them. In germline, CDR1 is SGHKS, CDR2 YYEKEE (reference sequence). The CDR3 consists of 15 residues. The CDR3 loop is CASSLGFGDGNTIYF. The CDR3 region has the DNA TGTGCCAGCAGCTTGGGGTTCGGGGATGGAAACACCATATATTTT.

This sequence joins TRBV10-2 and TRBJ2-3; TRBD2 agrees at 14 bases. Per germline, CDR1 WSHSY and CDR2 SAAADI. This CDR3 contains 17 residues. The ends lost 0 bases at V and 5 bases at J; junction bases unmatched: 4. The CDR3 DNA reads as TGCGCCAGCAGTGAGTCGGGACTAGCGGGAGTTATAGATACGCAGTATTTT. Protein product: CASSESGLAGVIDTQYF.

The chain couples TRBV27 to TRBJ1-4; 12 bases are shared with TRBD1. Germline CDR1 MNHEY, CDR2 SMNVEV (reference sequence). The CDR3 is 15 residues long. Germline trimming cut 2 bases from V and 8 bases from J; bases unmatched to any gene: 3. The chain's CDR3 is CASSLGDRGREKLFF. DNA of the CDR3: TGTGCCAGCAGTTTAGGGGACAGGGGGCGGGAAAAACTGTTTTTT.

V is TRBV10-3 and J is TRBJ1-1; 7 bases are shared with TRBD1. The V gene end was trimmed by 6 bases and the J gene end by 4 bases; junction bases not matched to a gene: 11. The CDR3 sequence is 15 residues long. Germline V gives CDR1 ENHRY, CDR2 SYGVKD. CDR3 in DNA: TGTGCCATCAGATGGAAGGGGGCGGAGAGCACTGAAGCTTTCTTT. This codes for CAIRWKGAESTEAFF.

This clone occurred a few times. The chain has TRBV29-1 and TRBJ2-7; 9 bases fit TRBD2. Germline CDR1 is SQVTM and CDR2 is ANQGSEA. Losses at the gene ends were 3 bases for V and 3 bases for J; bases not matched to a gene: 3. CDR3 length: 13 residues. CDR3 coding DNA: TGCAGCGTTGACTCAGCGGGGGGCTACGAGCAGTACTTC. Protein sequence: CSVDSAGGYEQYF.

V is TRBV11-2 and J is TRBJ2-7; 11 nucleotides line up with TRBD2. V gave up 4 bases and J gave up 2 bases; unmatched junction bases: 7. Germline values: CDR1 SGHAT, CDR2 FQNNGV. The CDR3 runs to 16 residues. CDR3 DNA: TGTGCCAGCAGCTGGATGACTAGCGGGACAACCTACGAGCAGTACTTC. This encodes CASSWMTSGTTYEQYF.

CDR3 residues: CASSLIWERRSYNEQFF. The CDR3 coding sequence is TGTGCCAGCAGTTTAATTTGGGAGCGACGCTCCTACAATGAGCAGTTCTTC. The chain joins TRBV27 to TRBJ2-1, with D possibly being TRBD2 (5 bases). V lost 2 bases to trimming and J lost 0 bases, with 14 bases between them. Per germline, CDR1 MNHEY and CDR2 SMNVEV (reference sequence). There are 17 residues in the CDR3.

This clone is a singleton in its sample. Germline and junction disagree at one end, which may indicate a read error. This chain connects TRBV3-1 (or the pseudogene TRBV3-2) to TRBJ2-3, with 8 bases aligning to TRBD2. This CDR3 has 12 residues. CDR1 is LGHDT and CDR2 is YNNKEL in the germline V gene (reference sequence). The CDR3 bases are TGTGCCAGCAGCCAAGGGAACGGGAGGGCAGCATTT. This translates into CASSQGNGRAAF.

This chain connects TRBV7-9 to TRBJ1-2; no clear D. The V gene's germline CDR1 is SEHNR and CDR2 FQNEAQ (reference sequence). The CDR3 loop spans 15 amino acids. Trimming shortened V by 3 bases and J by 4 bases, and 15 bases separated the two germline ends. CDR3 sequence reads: CASSFFQELSYGYTF. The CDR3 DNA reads TGTGCCAGCAGCTTTTTTCAAGAGTTAAGCTATGGCTACACCTTC.

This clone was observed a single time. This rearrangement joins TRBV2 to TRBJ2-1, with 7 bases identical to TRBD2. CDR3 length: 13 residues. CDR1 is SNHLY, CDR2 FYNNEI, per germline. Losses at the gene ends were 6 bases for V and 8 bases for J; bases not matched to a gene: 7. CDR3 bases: TGTGCCAGCAGGGGAGCGGGAAGGGATGAGCAGTTCTTC. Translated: CASRGAGRDEQFF.

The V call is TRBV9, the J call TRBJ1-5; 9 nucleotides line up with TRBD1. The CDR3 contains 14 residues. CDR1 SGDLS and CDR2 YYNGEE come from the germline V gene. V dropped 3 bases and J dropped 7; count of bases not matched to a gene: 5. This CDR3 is CASSGPGQGQPQHF. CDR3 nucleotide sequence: TGTGCCAGCAGCGGACCGGGACAGGGCCAGCCCCAGCATTTT.